This T cell receptor beta chain was obtained from a study of T cells after yellow fever vaccination. MiXCR, run by TCRdb on the 5' RACE reads, gives a single entry per CDR3 protein. The data contain approximately 510,000 distinct CDR3 sequences, about a fifth of them singletons. Regarding the study as a whole: FACS-sorted repertoires might harbor abundant contaminating clonotypes from the bulk population.

Details on this clonotype: Its target is unknown.

The sequence was collected from a man younger than 35 who received the YFV17D yellow fever vaccine. The sequencing here drew on PBMCs, taken approximately 22 days after the first yellow fever vaccination.

CDR3 nucleotide sequence: TGTGCCAGCAGCTTGGGCTTCGGGGTTTACGATACGCAGTATTTT. Translating it yields CASSLGFGVYDTQYF. The rearrangement uses TRBV7-9 and TRBJ2-3, with a tentative D call TRBD2 (5 bases). CDR1 is SEHNR and CDR2 is FQNEAQ in the germline V gene (reference sequence). Trimming took off 3 bases at V and 6 bases at J, with 16 bases between the two ends. This CDR3 comprises 15 residues.